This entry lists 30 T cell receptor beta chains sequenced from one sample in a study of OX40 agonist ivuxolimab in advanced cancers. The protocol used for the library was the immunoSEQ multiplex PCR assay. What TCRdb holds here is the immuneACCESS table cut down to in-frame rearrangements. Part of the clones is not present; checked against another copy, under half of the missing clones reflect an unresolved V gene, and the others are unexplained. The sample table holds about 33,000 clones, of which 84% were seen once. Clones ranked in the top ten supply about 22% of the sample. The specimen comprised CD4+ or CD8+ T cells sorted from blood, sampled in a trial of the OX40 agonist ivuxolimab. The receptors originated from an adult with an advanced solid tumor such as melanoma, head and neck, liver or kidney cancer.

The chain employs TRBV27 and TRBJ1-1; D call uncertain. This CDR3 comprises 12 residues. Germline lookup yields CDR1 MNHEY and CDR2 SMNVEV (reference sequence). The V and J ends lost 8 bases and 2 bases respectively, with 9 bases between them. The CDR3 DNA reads TGTGCCAGCTCCGGTGGCAACACTGAAGCTTTCTTT. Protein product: CASSGGNTEAFF.

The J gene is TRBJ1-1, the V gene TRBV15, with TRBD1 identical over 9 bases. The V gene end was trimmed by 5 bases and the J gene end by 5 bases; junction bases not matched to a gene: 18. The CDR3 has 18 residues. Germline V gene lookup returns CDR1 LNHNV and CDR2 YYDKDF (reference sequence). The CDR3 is CATSSPEGQGPPETEAFF. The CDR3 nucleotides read TGTGCCACCAGCTCCCCCGAGGGACAGGGCCCCCCTGAGACTGAAGCTTTCTTT.

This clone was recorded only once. CDR3 coding DNA: TGCGCCAGCAGCCAATCCTGGACAGATATATCGGCCAAAAACATTCAGTACTTC. This translates into CASSQSWTDISAKNIQYF. The chain has TRBV4-1 and TRBJ2-4, with TRBD1 as a possible D gene (6 bases). The length of the CDR3 is 18 residues. V lost 2 bases to trimming and J lost 1 base, with 18 bases between them. CDR1 is MGHRA, CDR2 YSYEKL, per germline.

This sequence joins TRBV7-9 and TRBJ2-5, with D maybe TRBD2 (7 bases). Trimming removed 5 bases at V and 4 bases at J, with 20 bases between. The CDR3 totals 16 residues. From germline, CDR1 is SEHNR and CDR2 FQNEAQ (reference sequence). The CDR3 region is CASSPQGGGWRETQYF. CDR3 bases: TGTGCCAGCAGCCCCCAGGGCGGGGGCTGGCGAGAGACCCAGTACTTC.

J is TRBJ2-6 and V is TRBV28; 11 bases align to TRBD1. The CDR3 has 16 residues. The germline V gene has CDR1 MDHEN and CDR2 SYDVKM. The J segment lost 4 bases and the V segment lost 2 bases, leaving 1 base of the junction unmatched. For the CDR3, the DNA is TGTGCCAGCAGTTTAGGGACAGGGGGAGGGGCCAACGTCCTGACTTTC. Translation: CASSLGTGGGANVLTF.

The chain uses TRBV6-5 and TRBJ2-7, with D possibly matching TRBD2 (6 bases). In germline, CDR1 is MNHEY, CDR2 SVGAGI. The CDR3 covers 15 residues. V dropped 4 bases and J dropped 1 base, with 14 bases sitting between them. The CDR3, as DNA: TGTGCCAGCAGTTGGGGCGGGGCTCGGTCCTACGAGCAGTACTTC. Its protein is CASSWGGARSYEQYF.

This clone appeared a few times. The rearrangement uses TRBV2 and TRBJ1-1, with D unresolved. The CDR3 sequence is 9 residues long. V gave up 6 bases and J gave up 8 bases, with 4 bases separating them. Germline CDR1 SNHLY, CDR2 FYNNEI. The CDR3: CASSAEAFF. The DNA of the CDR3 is TGTGCCAGCAGCGCGGAAGCTTTCTTT. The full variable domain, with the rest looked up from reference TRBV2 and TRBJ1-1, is EPEVTQTPSHQVTQMGQEVILRCVPISNHLYFYWYRQILGQKVEFLVSFYNNEISEKSEIFDDQFSVERPDGSNFTLKIRSTKLEDSAMYFCASSAEAFFGQGTRLTVV.

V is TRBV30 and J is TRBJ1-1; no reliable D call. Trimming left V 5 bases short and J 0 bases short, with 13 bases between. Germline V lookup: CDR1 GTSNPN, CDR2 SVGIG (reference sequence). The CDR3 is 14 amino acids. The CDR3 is CAWGIGRMNTEAFF. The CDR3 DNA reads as TGTGCCTGGGGAATCGGACGGATGAACACTGAAGCTTTCTTT.

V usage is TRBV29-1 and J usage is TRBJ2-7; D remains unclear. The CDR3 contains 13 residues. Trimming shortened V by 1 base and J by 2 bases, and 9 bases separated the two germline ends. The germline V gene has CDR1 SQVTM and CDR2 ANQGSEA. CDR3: CSVEVGHPYEQYF. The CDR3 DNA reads TGCAGCGTTGAAGTGGGCCACCCCTACGAGCAGTACTTC.

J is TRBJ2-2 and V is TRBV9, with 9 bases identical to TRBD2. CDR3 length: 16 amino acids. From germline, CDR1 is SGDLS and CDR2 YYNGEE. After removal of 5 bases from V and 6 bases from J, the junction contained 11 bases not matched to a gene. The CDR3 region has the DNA TGTGCCAGCAGTTTAGCCCCCCTAGCGGGGTCCGGGGAGCTGTTTTTT. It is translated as CASSLAPLAGSGELFF.

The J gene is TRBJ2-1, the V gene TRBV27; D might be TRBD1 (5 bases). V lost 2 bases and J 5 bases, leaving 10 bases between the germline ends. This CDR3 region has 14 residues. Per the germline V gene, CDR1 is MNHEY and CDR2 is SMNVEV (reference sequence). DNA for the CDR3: TGTGCCAGCAGTTTAGGTCAGGGTGACAATGAGCAGTTCTTC. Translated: CASSLGQGDNEQFF.

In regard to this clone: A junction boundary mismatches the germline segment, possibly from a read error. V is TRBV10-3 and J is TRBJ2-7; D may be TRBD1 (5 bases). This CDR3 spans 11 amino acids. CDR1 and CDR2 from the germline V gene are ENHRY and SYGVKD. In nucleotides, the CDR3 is TGTGCCATCAGTGAGTCCCGGCAGGGTTGCTTC. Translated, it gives CAISESRQGCF.

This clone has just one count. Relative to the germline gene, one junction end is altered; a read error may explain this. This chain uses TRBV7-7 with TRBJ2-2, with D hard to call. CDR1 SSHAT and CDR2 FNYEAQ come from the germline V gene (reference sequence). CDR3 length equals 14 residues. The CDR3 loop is CASSLALNTGELFF. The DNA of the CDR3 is TGTGCTAGCAGCTTGGCCCTGAACACCGGGGAGCTGTTTTTT.

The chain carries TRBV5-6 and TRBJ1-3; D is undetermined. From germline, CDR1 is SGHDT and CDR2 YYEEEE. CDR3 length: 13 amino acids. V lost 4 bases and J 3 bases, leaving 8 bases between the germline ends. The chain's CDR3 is CASSPVGGNTIYF. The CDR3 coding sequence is TGTGCCAGCAGCCCGGTCGGTGGAAACACCATATATTTT.

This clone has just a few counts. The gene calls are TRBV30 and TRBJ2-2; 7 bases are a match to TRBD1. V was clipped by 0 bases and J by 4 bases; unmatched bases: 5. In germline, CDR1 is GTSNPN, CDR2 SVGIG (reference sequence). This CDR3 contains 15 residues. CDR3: CAWSVSGQSTGELFF. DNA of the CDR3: TGTGCCTGGAGTGTGTCGGGACAGAGCACCGGGGAGCTGTTTTTT.

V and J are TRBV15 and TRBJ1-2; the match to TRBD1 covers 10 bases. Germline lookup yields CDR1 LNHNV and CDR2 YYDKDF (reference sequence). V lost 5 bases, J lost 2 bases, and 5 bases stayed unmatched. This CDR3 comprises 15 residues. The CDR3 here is CATSRDRGENYGYTF. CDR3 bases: TGTGCCACCAGCCGGGACAGGGGAGAGAACTATGGCTACACCTTC.

CDR3: CASSPQGGTEAFF. The CDR3 nucleotides are TGTGCCAGCAGCCCTCAGGGGGGTACTGAAGCTTTCTTT. The V call is TRBV5-4, the J call TRBJ1-1; TRBD1 agrees at 7 bases. V shed 4 bases, J shed 5 bases, and the junction held 5 bases outside the gene matches. CDR1 and CDR2 (germline): SGHNT, YYREEE (reference sequence). This CDR3 has 13 residues. Together with reference TRBV5-4 and TRBJ1-1, the CDR3 gives the full variable domain: ETGVTQSPTHLIKTRGQQVTLRCSSQSGHNTVSWYQQALGQGPQFIFQYYREEENGRGNFPPRFSGLQFPNYSSELNVNALELDDSALYLCASSPQGGTEAFFGQGTRLTVV.

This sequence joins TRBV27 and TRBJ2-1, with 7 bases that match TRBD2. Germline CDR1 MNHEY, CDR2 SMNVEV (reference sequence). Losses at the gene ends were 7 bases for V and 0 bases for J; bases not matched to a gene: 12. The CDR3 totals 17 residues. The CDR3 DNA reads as TGTGCCAGCAATCAGAGACTAGCCGCCCTCTCCTACAATGAGCAGTTCTTC. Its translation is CASNQRLAALSYNEQFF.

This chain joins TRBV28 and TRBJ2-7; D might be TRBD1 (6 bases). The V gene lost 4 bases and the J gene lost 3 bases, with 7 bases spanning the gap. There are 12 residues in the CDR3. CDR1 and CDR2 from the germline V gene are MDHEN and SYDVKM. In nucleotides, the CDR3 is TGTGCCAGCAGTTGGGACAACTACGAGCAGTACTTC. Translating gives CASSWDNYEQYF.

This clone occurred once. The CDR3 sequence: CASSFFRGGQPQHF. The CDR3 region has the DNA TGTGCCAGCAGTTTTTTCAGGGGCGGTCAGCCCCAGCATTTT. The J gene is TRBJ1-5, the V gene TRBV28, with D maybe TRBD1 (6 bases). This CDR3 spans 14 amino acids. V lost 3 bases and J 6 bases, leaving 12 bases between the germline ends. The germline V gene has CDR1 MDHEN and CDR2 SYDVKM.

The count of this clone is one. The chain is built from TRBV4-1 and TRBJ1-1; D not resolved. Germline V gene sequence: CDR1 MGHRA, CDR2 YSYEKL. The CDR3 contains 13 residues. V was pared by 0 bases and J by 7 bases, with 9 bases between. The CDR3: CASSQDRAYEAFF. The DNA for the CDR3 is TGCGCCAGCAGCCAAGATCGGGCCTATGAAGCTTTCTTT.

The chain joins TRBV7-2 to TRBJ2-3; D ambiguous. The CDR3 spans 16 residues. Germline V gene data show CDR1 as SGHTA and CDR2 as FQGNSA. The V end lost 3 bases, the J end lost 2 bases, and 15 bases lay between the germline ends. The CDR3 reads CASSLGTPFPTDTQYF. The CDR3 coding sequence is TGTGCCAGCAGCTTGGGCACTCCATTTCCCACAGATACGCAGTATTTT.

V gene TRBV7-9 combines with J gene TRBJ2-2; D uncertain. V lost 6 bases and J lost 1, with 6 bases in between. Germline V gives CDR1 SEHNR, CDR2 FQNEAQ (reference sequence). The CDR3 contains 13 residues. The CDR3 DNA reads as TGTGCCAGCAGTCGCCTGAACACCGGGGAGCTGTTTTTT. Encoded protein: CASSRLNTGELFF.

As DNA, the CDR3 is TGTGCCAGCATGGACAACGGGAAAAACTACGAGCAGTACTTC. It is translated as CASMDNGKNYEQYF. J is TRBJ2-7 and V is TRBV13; D might be TRBD1 or TRBD2, each matching 5 bases. The CDR3 length is 14 residues. From germline, CDR1 is PRHDT and CDR2 FYEKMQ (reference sequence). Trimming left V 7 bases short and J 3 bases short, with 16 bases between.

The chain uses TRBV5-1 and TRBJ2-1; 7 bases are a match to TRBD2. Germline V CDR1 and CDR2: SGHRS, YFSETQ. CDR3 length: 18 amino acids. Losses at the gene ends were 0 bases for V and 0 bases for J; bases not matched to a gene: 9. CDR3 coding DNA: TGCGCCAGCAGCTTGGACGCTCGCGGGAGCCGCTCCTACAATGAGCAGTTCTTC. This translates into CASSLDARGSRSYNEQFF.

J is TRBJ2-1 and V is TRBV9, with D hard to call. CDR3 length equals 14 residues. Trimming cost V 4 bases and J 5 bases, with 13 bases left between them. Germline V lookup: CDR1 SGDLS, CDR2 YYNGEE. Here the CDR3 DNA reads TGTGCCAGCAGCATCGGACGTGAAAACAATGAGCAGTTCTTC. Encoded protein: CASSIGRENNEQFF.

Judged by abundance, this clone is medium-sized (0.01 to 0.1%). CDR3 region: CASSEARGGQGYGYTF. DNA for the CDR3: TGTGCCAGCAGTGAAGCCCGAGGGGGCCAAGGCTATGGCTACACCTTC. The chain recombines TRBV2 with TRBJ1-2, with TRBD1 identical over 7 bases. V shed 0 bases, J shed 4 bases, and the junction held 8 bases outside the gene matches. The CDR3 contains 16 residues. Germline V gene sequence: CDR1 SNHLY, CDR2 FYNNEI.

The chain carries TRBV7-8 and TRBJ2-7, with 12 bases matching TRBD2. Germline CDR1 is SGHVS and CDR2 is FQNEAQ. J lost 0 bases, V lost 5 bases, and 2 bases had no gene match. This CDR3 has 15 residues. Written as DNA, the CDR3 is TGTGCCAGCAGCGAGACTAGCGGGAGCTCCTACGAGCAGTACTTC. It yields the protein CASSETSGSSYEQYF.

CDR3 bases: TGTGCCAGCAGTCAGGGGATGGGGTACAATGAGCAGTTCTTC. It is translated as CASSQGMGYNEQFF. The chain has TRBV6-6 and TRBJ2-1, with D tentatively TRBD1 (6 bases). CDR3 length: 14 amino acids. Germline V gene sequence: CDR1 MNHNY, CDR2 SVGAGI (reference sequence). V was clipped by 5 bases and J by 4 bases, with 12 bases between them.

The CDR3, as DNA: TGTGCCAGCAGCCAAGAAAGGGCTTCAGTGGGCTACACCTTC. Amino acid sequence: CASSQERASVGYTF. The genes are TRBV4-2 and TRBJ1-2, with D unresolved. Germline CDR1 LGHNA, CDR2 YNFKEQ. The CDR3 covers 14 residues. With 0 bases removed from V and 8 bases from J, the gap between germline ends came to 13 bases.